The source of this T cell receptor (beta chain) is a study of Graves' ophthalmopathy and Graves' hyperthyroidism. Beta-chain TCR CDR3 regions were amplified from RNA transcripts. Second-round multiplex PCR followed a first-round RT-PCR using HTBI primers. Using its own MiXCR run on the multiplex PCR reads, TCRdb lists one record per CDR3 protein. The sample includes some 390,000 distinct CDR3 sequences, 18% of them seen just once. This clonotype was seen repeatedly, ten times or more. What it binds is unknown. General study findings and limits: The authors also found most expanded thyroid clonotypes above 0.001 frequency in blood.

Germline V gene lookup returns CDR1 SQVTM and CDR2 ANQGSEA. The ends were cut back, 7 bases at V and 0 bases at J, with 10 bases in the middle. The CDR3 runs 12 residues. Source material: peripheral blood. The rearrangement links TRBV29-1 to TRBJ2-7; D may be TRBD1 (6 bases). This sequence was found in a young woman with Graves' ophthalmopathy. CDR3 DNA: TGCAGCGCCGGGGACAACTCCTACGAGCAGTACTTC. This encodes CSAGDNSYEQYF.